The next 5 T cell receptor beta chains were all read from a single sample in a study of shared T cell receptors in the human thymus. Generated by immunoSEQ multiplex PCR, the TCRdb table keeps only in-frame clones and is missing some. This table has 500,000 to 850,000 clones, around 87% appearing once. A further study also used this sample, focusing on human thymus T cells.

Sequencing used thymocytes. The receptors derive from a boy under two years old with a congenital heart defect.

Turning to this clone: The junction does not match germline at one end; this may be a read error. The chain carries TRBV6-1 and TRBJ2-1; 12 bases map to TRBD1. CDR3 length: 12 amino acids. Germline V gene data show CDR1 as MNHNS and CDR2 as SASEGT. The CDR3 region has the DNA TGTGCCAGCAGGGGACAGGGGGCGGACAGGATCTTC. It is translated as CASRGQGADRIF.

The chain employs TRBV11-2 and TRBJ2-7; TRBD1 agrees at 11 bases. This CDR3 spans 16 amino acids. Trimming removed 1 base from V and 3 bases from J; junction bases left unmatched: 5. Germline V CDR1 and CDR2: SGHAT, FQNNGV. The CDR3 spells CASSLGGQGEDYEQYF. In nucleotides, the CDR3 is TGTGCCAGCAGCTTAGGGGGACAGGGGGAGGACTACGAGCAGTACTTC.

This rearrangement joins TRBV28 to TRBJ1-4; tentative D call: TRBD1 (5 bases). The CDR3 covers 15 residues. Germline lookup yields CDR1 MDHEN and CDR2 SYDVKM. V lost 2 bases and J lost 7, with 14 bases in between. DNA for the CDR3: TGTGCCAGCAGTTTAGCCGGGACTAAAGGTGAAAAACTGTTTTTT. Translating it yields CASSLAGTKGEKLFF.

The CDR3: CASSPRDREHEKLFF. The CDR3 bases are TGTGCCAGTAGTCCCCGGGACAGGGAGCATGAAAAACTGTTTTTT. The chain employs TRBV19 and TRBJ1-4; TRBD1 aligns across 9 bases. The CDR3 runs 15 residues. In germline, CDR1 is LNHDA, CDR2 SQIVND (reference sequence). J lost 6 bases, V lost 5 bases, and 7 bases had no gene match.

The chain combines TRBV30 with TRBJ2-4; weak D call: TRBD1 (5 bases). V lost 6 bases to trimming and J lost 3 bases, with 15 bases between them. The CDR3 loop spans 14 amino acids. Germline CDR1 reads GTSNPN; CDR2 reads SVGIG (reference sequence). The CDR3 region has the DNA TGTGCCTGCCCTAAGGGGCTTCACAAAAACATTCAGTACTTC. Amino acid sequence: CACPKGLHKNIQYF.